The sample holds one count of the clone carrying this T cell receptor beta chain. The target antigen is unknown. The entry originates in a study of T cells in Graves' hyperthyroidism and ophthalmopathy. Looking at the study overall: Pretreatment peripheral blood was obtained at initial diagnosis. General observations from the study: Blood samples included most of the expanded thyroid clonotypes exceeding 0.001. The model identified upcoming ophthalmopathy a median around 6 months ahead of onset.

V was clipped by 4 bases and J by 2 bases, with 15 bases between them. CDR3 length: 16 residues. Germline CDR1 MNHEY, CDR2 SVGAGI. Fresh peripheral blood, around 10 ml, yielded the PBMCs. RNA transcripts yielded amplified TCR beta CDR3 regions. The HTBI set primed first-round TCR CDR3 RT-PCR. TCRdb itself ran the multiplex PCR reads through MiXCR, one entry per CDR3 protein. The sample contains hundreds of thousands of distinct CDR3 sequences, 12% to 15% of which appear only once. The sequencing sample was made of blood. The genes are TRBV6-5 and TRBJ1-5; no reliable D call. This sequence originates from a woman aged 18-29 years with Graves' hyperthyroidism. The CDR3 sequence: CASSSSAEAGNQPQHF. The CDR3 DNA reads TGTGCCAGCAGTTCCTCCGCGGAGGCAGGCAATCAGCCCCAGCATTTT.